These 19 T cell receptor beta chains originate from one sample sequenced in a study of blood T cell repertoires in COVID-19. Method: immunoSEQ multiplex PCR; TCRdb's copy keeps in-frame clones and lacks some. The repertoire includes a few hundred thousand clones, around 87% of them detected once, and under 2.5% sits in the top ten. Source material: peripheral blood. The receptors stem from a woman aged 55 to 70 with COVID-19, enrolled during active disease.

The chain is built from TRBV6-2 or TRBV6-3 and TRBJ2-7; 7 bases line up with TRBD1. J was trimmed by 2 bases and V by 2 bases; bases with no gene match: 6. Germline CDR1 and CDR2: MNHEY and SVGEGT. CDR3 length: 15 residues. The CDR3 reads CASSYGDRAPYEQYF. Written as DNA, the CDR3 is TGTGCCAGCAGTTACGGCGACAGGGCCCCCTACGAGCAGTACTTC.

This rearrangement joins TRBV18 to TRBJ1-2; the D is unclear. V lost 2 bases, J lost 0 bases, and 10 bases lay in between. CDR3 size: 15 residues. The germline V gene encodes CDR1 KGHSH and CDR2 LQKENI. CDR3 sequence: CASSPIDTPNYGYTF. CDR3 coding DNA: TGTGCCAGCTCACCAATAGACACCCCTAACTATGGCTACACCTTC.

This CDR3 is CASSLDSYNSPLHF. In DNA form, the CDR3 reads TGTGCCAGCAGCCTCGACAGTTATAATTCACCCCTCCACTTT. The genes are TRBV11-3 and TRBJ1-6; possibly TRBD1 for D (5 bases). CDR3 length equals 14 residues. Germline loops: CDR1 SGHNT, CDR2 YENEEA. V dropped 5 bases and J dropped 4 bases, with 9 bases sitting between them.

The V call is TRBV7-9, the J call TRBJ1-6, with 9 bases fitting TRBD1. Unmatched junction bases numbered 6, after V lost 5 bases and J lost 7 bases. Germline V gene data show CDR1 as SEHNR and CDR2 as FQNEAQ (reference sequence). The CDR3 sequence is 15 residues long. Here the CDR3 reads CASSPRTGDNSPLHF. The DNA for the CDR3 is TGTGCCAGCAGCCCCCGGACAGGGGACAATTCACCCCTCCACTTT.

V usage is TRBV7-2 and J usage is TRBJ2-2; TRBD1 matches at 9 bases. This CDR3 is built from 16 residues. Germline trimming cut 5 bases from V and 0 bases from J; bases unmatched to any gene: 4. Germline CDR1 reads SGHTA; CDR2 reads FQGNSA. The CDR3 DNA follows: TGTGCCAGCAGCCCCCGGACAGGGGCGAACACCGGGGAGCTGTTTTTT. Translating it yields CASSPRTGANTGELFF.

In this sample, this clone turned up once. The CDR3 DNA reads TGTGCCAGCAGCTTAGCGCGGCGGGGGGCCTGGGGAGAGACCCAGTACTTC. Encoded protein: CASSLARRGAWGETQYF. The chain combines TRBV7-8 with TRBJ2-5; 8 bases line up with TRBD2. This CDR3 contains 17 residues. CDR1 SGHVS and CDR2 FQNEAQ come from the germline V gene. Unmatched junction bases numbered 10, after V lost 0 bases and J lost 4 bases. The full variable domain, its missing parts supplied by reference TRBV7-8 and TRBJ2-5, is GAGVSQSPRYKVAKRGQDVALRCDPISGHVSLFWYQQALGQGPEFLTYFQNEAQLDKSGLPSDRFFAERPEGSVSTLKIQRTQQEDSAVYLCASSLARRGAWGETQYFGPGTRLLVL.

V is TRBV19 and J is TRBJ1-4; D gene uncertain. The CDR3 runs to 15 residues. Per germline, CDR1 LNHDA and CDR2 SQIVND (reference sequence). The V end lost 4 bases, the J end lost 0 bases, and 9 bases lay between the germline ends. For the CDR3, the DNA is TGTGCCAGTAGTACCCGACGGGCAACTAATGAAAAACTGTTTTTT. This gives the protein CASSTRRATNEKLFF.

This chain connects TRBV5-1 to TRBJ2-5; 8 bases fit TRBD1. The CDR3 is 16 amino acids. V lost 4 bases and J lost 3; bases outside the gene matches: 11. The germline V gene has CDR1 SGHRS and CDR2 YFSETQ. The CDR3 spells CASSLYLGQGEETQYF. DNA for the CDR3: TGCGCCAGCAGCCTGTATTTAGGACAGGGTGAAGAGACCCAGTACTTC.

CDR3 nucleotide sequence: TGCGCCATAAGACAGGGCCCACACTCCTACAATGAGCAGTTCTTC. It encodes CAIRQGPHSYNEQFF. J is TRBJ2-1 and V is TRBV10-1, with 7 bases lining up with TRBD1. The CDR3 is made up of 15 amino acids. The germline CDR1 and CDR2 sequences are WNHNN and SYGVQD (reference sequence). V lost 10 bases and J lost 0; bases outside the gene matches: 9.

The gene calls are TRBV4-2 and TRBJ1-2, with D hard to call. Germline V gives CDR1 LGHNA, CDR2 YNFKEQ. V was clipped by 1 base and J by 1 base, with 4 bases between them. The CDR3 is 13 amino acids. The CDR3 spells CASSQVNNYGYTF. As DNA, the CDR3 is TGTGCCAGCAGCCAAGTTAATAACTATGGCTACACCTTC.

The CDR3 DNA follows: TGTGCCAGCTCACCATCGCTAGGCTCGTACAATGAGCAGTTCTTC. It specifies CASSPSLGSYNEQFF. V and J are TRBV18 and TRBJ2-1; no clear D gene. CDR3 length: 15 residues. In germline, CDR1 is KGHSH, CDR2 LQKENI. Deletions cut 2 bases from V and 4 bases from J, with 12 bases between.

The chain recombines TRBV4-1 with TRBJ1-2, with TRBD1 matching over 12 bases. V lost 6 bases to trimming and J lost 8 bases; unmatched junction nucleotides: 10. The length of the CDR3 is 15 residues. The germline V gene has CDR1 MGHRA and CDR2 YSYEKL. The CDR3 region has the DNA TGCGCCAGCAGGGATCCGGGACAGGGGGCGCGAGGCTACACCTTC. This sequence encodes CASRDPGQGARGYTF.

The CDR3 bases are TGCGCCAGCAGCCAAGATGCCGGGCGGGGTCCCTACGAGCAGTACTTC. As protein: CASSQDAGRGPYEQYF. The chain links TRBV4-1 to TRBJ2-7, with a weak D call TRBD2 (6 bases). The CDR3 is 16 amino acids. Germline values: CDR1 MGHRA, CDR2 YSYEKL. V gave up 0 bases and J gave up 2 bases, with 14 bases separating them.

The genes are TRBV6-5 and TRBJ1-5, with D possibly TRBD1 on 5 matching bases. Trimming stripped 7 bases from V and 4 bases from J, with 14 bases between. The CDR3 contains 14 residues. Germline CDR1 is MNHEY and CDR2 is SVGAGI. In nucleotides, the CDR3 is TGTGCCAGCACCCCAAGGGGCCGGAATCAGCCCCAGCATTTT. Its protein is CASTPRGRNQPQHF.

The V call is TRBV5-4, the J call TRBJ2-5, with 8 bases aligning to TRBD2. V was clipped by 2 bases and J by 7 bases; unmatched bases: 4. Germline loops: CDR1 SGHNT, CDR2 YYREEE (reference sequence). CDR3 length: 13 residues. The CDR3 spells CASSLAGVGTQYF. CDR3 DNA: TGTGCCAGCAGCTTAGCGGGGGTGGGGACCCAGTACTTC.

The chain recombines TRBV4-3 with TRBJ1-2, with no clear D. With 0 bases removed from V and 5 bases from J, the gap between germline ends came to 13 bases. This CDR3 has 15 residues. From germline, CDR1 is LGHNA and CDR2 YSLEER. CDR3 bases: TGCGCCAGCAGCCAAGACAAAACGGGGTATTATGGCTACACCTTC. It encodes CASSQDKTGYYGYTF.

The genes are TRBV3-1 (or the pseudogene TRBV3-2) and TRBJ1-5; D unclear. The CDR3 is 15 residues long. V lost 1 base and J lost 0, with 7 bases in between. Germline lookup yields CDR1 LGHDT and CDR2 YNNKEL (reference sequence). CDR3 region: CASSQGRYSNQPQHF. CDR3 in DNA: TGTGCCAGCAGCCAAGGTCGTTATAGCAATCAGCCCCAGCATTTT.

This clone was seen a handful of times. The chain combines TRBV2 with TRBJ2-1; 8 bases are a match to TRBD1. CDR1 and CDR2 (germline): SNHLY, FYNNEI. The CDR3 length is 15 residues. The trim removed 5 bases at V and 2 bases at J, leaving 5 bases unmatched. This chain's CDR3 is CASSKDRGTYNEQFF. The CDR3 DNA sequence: TGTGCCAGCAGTAAAGACAGGGGCACCTACAATGAGCAGTTCTTC.

This clone was recorded once. The rearrangement joins TRBV5-4 to TRBJ2-2; a weak D match, TRBD1 (5 bases). The length of the CDR3 is 15 residues. Trimming left V 0 bases short and J 1 base short, with 7 bases between. CDR1 is SGHNT and CDR2 is YYREEE in the germline V gene (reference sequence). Written as DNA, the CDR3 is TGTGCCAGCAGCTTGGGGCAGGGGAACACCGGGGAGCTGTTTTTT. Amino acid sequence: CASSLGQGNTGELFF.